This T cell receptor (beta chain) stems from a study of blood T cell repertoires in COVID-19. Study-wide background: Both acute and convalescent COVID-19 samples were obtained from the United States, Italy and Spain. Sources were T cells, B-cell-depleted T cells, or PBMCs; the material itself was cDNA or gDNA.

Sequencing used immunoSEQ multiplex PCR; TCRdb keeps in-frame clones, though not all of them. The sample includes about 82,000 clones, 78% of them seen just once. Trimming took 3 bases from V and 2 from J; bases not matched to a gene: 2. The CDR3 has 15 residues. CDR1 SGHAT and CDR2 FQNNGV come from the germline V gene. Seattle-derived patients entered the study during active infection and were followed longitudinally. What was sequenced was peripheral blood. The receptor was derived from a man in his 60s with COVID-19, enrolled during active disease. The rearrangement links TRBV11-2 to TRBJ1-4; 8 nucleotides agree with TRBD1. The chain's CDR3 is CASSFQGATNEKLFF. The DNA for the CDR3 is TGTGCCAGCAGCTTCCAGGGGGCGACTAATGAAAAACTGTTTTTT.